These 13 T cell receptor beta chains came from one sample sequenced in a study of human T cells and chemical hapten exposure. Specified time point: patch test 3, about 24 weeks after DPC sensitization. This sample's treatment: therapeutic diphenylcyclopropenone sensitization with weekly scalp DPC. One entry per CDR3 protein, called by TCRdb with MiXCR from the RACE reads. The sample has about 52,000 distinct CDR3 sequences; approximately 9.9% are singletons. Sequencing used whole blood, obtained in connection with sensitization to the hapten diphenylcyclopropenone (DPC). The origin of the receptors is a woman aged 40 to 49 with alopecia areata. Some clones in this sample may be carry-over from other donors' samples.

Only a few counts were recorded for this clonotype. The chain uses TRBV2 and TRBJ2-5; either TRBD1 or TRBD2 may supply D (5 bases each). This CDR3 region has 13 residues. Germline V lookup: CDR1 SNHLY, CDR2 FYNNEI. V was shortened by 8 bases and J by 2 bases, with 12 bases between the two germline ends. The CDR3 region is CASAGGRQETQYF. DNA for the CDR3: TGTGCCAGCGCTGGGGGTCGACAAGAGACCCAGTACTTC.

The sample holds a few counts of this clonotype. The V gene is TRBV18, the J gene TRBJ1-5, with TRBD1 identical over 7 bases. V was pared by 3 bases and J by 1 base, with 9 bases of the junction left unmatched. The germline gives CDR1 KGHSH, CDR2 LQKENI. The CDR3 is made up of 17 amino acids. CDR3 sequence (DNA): TGTGCCAGCTCACCGGAGAACGGGACAGTCAGCAATCAGCCCCAGCATTTT. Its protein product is CASSPENGTVSNQPQHF.

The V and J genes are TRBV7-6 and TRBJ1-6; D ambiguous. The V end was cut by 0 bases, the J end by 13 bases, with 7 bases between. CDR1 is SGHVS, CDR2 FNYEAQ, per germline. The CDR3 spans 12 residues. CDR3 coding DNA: TGTGCCAGCAGCTTAGCTGGAGGCCCCCTCCACTTT. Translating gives CASSLAGGPLHF.

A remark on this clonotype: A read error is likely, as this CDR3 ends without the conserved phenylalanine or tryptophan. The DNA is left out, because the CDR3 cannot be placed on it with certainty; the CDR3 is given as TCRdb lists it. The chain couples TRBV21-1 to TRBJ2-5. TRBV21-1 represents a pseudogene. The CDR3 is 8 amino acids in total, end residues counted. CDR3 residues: CASSLLTI.

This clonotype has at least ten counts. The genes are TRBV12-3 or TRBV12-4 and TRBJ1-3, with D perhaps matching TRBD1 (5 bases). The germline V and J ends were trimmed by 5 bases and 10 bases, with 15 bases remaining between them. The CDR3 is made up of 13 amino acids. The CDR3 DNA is TGTGCCAGCAGTAACCCGGGACTCCCAACCATATATTTT. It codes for CASSNPGLPTIYF.

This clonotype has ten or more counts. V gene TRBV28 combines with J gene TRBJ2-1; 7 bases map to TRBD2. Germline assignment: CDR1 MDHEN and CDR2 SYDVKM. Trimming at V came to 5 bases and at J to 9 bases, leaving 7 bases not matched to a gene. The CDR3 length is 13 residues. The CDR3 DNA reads TGTGCCAGCAGTCCGGGGGGTAGTGGTGAGCAGTTCTTC. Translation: CASSPGGSGEQFF.

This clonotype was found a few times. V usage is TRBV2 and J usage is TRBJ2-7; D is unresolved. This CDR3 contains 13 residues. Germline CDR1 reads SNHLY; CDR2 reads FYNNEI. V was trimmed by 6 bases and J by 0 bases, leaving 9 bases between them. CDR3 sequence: CASSGVSSYEQYF. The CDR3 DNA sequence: TGTGCCAGCAGCGGAGTGTCCTCCTACGAGCAGTACTTC.

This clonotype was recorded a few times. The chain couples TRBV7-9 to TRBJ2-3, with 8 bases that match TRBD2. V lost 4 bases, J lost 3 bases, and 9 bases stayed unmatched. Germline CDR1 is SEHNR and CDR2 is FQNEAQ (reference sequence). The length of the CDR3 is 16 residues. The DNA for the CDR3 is TGTGCCAGCAGCTCCTCCCAGCGGGGGTGGACAGATACGCAGTATTTT. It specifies CASSSSQRGWTDTQYF.

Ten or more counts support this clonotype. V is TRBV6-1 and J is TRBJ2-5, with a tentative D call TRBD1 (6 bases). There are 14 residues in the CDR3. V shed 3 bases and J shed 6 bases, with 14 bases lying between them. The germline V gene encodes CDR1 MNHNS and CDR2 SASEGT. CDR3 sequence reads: CASSDNRVVKTQYF. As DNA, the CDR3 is TGTGCCAGCAGTGACAACAGGGTCGTAAAGACCCAGTACTTC.

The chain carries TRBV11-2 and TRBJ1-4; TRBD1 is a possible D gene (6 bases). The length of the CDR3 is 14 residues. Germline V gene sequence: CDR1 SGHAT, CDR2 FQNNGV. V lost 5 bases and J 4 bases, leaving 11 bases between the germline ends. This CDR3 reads CASSRGGLNEKLFF. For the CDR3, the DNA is TGTGCCAGCAGCCGAGGGGGTCTTAATGAAAAACTGTTTTTT.

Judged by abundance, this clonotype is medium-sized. CDR3 protein: CSVGMGAITEAFF. The CDR3 DNA reads TGCAGCGTTGGAATGGGGGCGATCACTGAAGCTTTCTTT. This chain connects TRBV29-1 to TRBJ1-1, with D possibly being TRBD1 (6 bases). Trimming removed 4 bases from V and 4 bases from J, with 13 bases in between. There are 13 residues in the CDR3. CDR1 SQVTM and CDR2 ANQGSEA come from the germline V gene.

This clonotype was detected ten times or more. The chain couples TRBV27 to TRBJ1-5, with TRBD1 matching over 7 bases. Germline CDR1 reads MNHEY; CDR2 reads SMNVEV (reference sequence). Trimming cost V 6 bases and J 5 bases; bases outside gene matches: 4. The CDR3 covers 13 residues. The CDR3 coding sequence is TGTGCCAGCAGCTTTACAGGGGATCAGCCCCAGCATTTT. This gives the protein CASSFTGDQPQHF.

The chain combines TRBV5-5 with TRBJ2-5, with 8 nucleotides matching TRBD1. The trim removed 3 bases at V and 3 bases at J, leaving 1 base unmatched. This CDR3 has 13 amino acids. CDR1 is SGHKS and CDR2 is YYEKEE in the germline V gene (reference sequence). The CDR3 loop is CASSSTGEETQYF. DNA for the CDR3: TGTGCCAGCAGCTCGACAGGGGAAGAGACCCAGTACTTC.